This TCR beta chain was documented in a study of blood T cells in healthy people across ages. Study conclusions and caveats: Significant beta diversity loss was already apparent by age approximately 37, declining roughly linearly.

Primers used in a second PCR of roughly 6 to 12 cycles were a sample-barcoded 5' primer and a J-beta primer mix. Per-sample output comprised a minimum of 2.5 million paired-end reads containing CDR3. MiXCR, run by TCRdb on the 5' RACE reads, gives a single entry per CDR3 protein. The sample contains approximately 1.5 million distinct CDR3 sequences, almost 35% of which appear only once. Regarding this clonotype: Its antigen remains unknown.

Germline CDR1 SEHNR, CDR2 FQNEAQ (reference sequence). This CDR3 spans 13 amino acids. V shed 4 bases, J shed 11 bases, and the junction held 4 bases outside the gene matches. Donors were healthy Caucasian individuals from Russia aged about 6 to 95. The authors isolated at least 7 million PBMCs per sample. The receptor was derived from a woman between 25 and 40 years old in good health. The chain has TRBV7-9 and TRBJ2-1, with 11 bases lining up with TRBD2. Material for sequencing was blood. The CDR3 sequence: CASSSGLAEKQFF. In DNA form, the CDR3 reads TGTGCCAGCAGCTCGGGACTAGCGGAGAAGCAGTTCTTC.